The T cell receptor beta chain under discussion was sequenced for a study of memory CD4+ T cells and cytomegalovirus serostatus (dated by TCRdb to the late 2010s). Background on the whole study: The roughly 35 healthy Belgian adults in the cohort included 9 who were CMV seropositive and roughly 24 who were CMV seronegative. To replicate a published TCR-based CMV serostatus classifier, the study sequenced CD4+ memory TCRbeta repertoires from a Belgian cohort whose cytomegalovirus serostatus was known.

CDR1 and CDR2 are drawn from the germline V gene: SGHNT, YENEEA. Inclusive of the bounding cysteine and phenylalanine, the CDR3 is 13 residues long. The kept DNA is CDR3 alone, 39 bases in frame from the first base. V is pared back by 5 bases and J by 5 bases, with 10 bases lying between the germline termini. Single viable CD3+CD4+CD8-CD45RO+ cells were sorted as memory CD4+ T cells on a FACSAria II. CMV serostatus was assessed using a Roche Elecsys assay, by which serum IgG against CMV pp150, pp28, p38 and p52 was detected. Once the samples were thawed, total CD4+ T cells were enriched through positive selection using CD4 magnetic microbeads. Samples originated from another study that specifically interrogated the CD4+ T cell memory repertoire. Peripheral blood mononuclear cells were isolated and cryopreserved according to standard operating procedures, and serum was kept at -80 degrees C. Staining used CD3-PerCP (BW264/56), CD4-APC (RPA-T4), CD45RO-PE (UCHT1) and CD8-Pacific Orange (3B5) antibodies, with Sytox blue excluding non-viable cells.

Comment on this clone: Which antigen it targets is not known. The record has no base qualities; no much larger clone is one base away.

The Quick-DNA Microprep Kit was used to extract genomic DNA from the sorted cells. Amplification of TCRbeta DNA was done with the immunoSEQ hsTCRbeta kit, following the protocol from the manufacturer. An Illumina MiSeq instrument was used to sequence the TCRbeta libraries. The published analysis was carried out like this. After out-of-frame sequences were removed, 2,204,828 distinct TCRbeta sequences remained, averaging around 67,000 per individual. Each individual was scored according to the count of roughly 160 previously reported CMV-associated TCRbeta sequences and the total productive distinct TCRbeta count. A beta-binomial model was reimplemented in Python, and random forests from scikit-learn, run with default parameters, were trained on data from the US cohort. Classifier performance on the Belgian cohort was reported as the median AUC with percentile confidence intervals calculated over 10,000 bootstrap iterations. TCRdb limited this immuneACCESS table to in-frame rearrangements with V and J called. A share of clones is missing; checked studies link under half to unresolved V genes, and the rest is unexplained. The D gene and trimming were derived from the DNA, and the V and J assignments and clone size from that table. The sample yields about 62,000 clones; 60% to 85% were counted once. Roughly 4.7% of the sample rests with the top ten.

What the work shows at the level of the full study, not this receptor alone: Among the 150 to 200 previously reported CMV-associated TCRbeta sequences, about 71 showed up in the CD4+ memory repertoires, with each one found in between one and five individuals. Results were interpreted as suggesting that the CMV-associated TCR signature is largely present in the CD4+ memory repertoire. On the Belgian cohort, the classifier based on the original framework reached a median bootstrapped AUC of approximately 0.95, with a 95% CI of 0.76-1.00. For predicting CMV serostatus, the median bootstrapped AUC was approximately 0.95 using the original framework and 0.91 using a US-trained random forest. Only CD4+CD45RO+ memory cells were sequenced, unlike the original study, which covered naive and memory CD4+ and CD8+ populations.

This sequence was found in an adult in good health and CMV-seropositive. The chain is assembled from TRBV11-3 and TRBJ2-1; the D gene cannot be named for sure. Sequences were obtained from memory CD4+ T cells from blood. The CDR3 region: CASSLTGNNEQFF. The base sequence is TGTGCCAGCAGCCTCACGGGTAACAATGAGCAGTTCTTC.